This TCR beta chain derives from a study of human T cells and chemical hapten exposure (dated by TCRdb to the early 2020s). About the full investigation: For sensitization, 2% DPC in acetone was applied to a 2 cm by 2 cm area of upper inner arm skin. For TCR sequencing, blood came from twenty-nine alopecia patients at anywhere from one to four time points (pre-sensitization, 2, 6 and 24 weeks). Blood was sampled from patients pre-sensitization (week 0) and at 2, 6 and about 24 weeks after DPC sensitization. Patients additionally received weekly therapeutic DPC doses to the scalp throughout the approximately 25-week study period. The patient cohort, mostly female, included alopecia areata with under or over 50% scalp involvement, alopecia totalis and alopecia universalis. This study followed changes in the peripheral blood TCR repertoire in vivo during primary and secondary sensitization of alopecia patients to the hapten diphenylcyclopropenone (DPC). Patch testing was performed on the upper back with Finn chambers containing 0.01% DPC, and the patch tests were scored after 6 days according to International Contact Dermatitis Research Group standards. Libraries were pooled for sequencing, and variation in per-sample TCR yields was attributed mainly to small differences in library volumes within the pool. Broader findings and caveats from the paper: Compared with pre-sensitization or healthy control sets, expanded TCRs formed significantly more large CDR3 similarity clusters, which is consistent with antigen-driven responses. All patients had alopecia, a presumed autoimmune disease, so their immune response might differ from that of healthy individuals. Repeated subsampling changed both the strength of the expansion versus patch-test correlation and the threshold at which the correlation became significant. DPC sensitization did not change how many TCRs were above 1 in 1000 frequency, and no evidence was found of alterations in global repertoire structure. The number of PT1 expanded TCRs positively correlated with patch test score, significant at thresholds 8, 16 and 32 but not 4.

This clonotype has a handful of counts. What this receptor recognizes is not known. No qualities accompany the bases; no much larger clone lies one base away. According to the germline V gene, CDR1 reads SQVTM and CDR2 reads ANQGSEA. V loses 1 base, J loses 0 bases, and the germline ends lie 11 bases apart. The CDR3 goes from the cysteine to the phenylalanine over 15 residues. Only the CDR3 portion is preserved as DNA: 45 bases, with reading frame beginning at the first base. The time point label corresponds to: pre-sensitization, week 0. Per the publication, the treatment or condition label means: therapeutic diphenylcyclopropenone sensitization with weekly scalp DPC. At every patch-test visit, the blood draw took place before the patch test was put on. Patients were considered eligible if aged 18 to 70, diagnosed with alopecia and deemed suitable for DPC therapy, and patients were excluded if pregnant. Total RNA was extracted from unfractionated whole blood that had been collected in Tempus Blood RNA tubes.

Library preparation used RACE. The instrument was a NextSeq 500. Library preparation attached unique molecular identifiers to individual cDNA molecules for quantitative, reproducible TCR counting. Each blood RNA sample was used to sequence both TCR alpha and TCR beta chains. Per the authors' processing: The median number of TCRs per sample was roughly 100,000, ranging from 23,224 to 690,600. V, J and CDR3 annotation of the TCR reads was carried out using the Decombinator software suite. For PS versus PT1 abundance plots, all samples were subsampled to the same number of TCRs (28,000). TCRs were defined as expanded if absent before sensitization and observed at least eight times at the 2-week time point. Using fastp at Q25 and MiXCR, TCRdb reprocessed the public reads and kept productive beta chains. Each entry is one CDR3 protein sequence, shown with its most common DNA and genes. The authors' filters were not applied to this entry. A total of about 260,000 distinct CDR3 sequences appear in this sample, roughly 8.9% of them only once. The ten biggest clones cover under 2.5% of the sample.

Here the sequenced sample was whole blood, taken in connection with sensitization to the hapten diphenylcyclopropenone (DPC). The TCR originated in a woman between 40 and 50 years old with alopecia areata. Some clones in this sample may be carry-over from other donors' samples. The chain is assembled from TRBV29-1 and TRBJ2-3, with TRBD2 as a weak D call on 6 bases. The DNA sequence reads TGCAGCGTTGAAGCGGACTATGCTAGCACAGATACGCAGTATTTT. Protein translation: CSVEADYASTDTQYF.